The rows below give T cell receptor beta chains drawn from one sample of a study of EBV T-cell therapy then PD-1 blockade in nasopharyngeal carcinoma. Which antigens these TCRs recognize remains unknown. Clones were sequenced by immunoSEQ multiplex PCR, and TCRdb holds only the in-frame ones, with some missing. This sample has about 20,000 clones; about 86% occur once, and the top ten carry more than 25%. This material consisted of CD8+ T cells from blood, taken at roughly day 250 from a patient whose treatment included autologous EBV-specific T cells and nivolumab. Receptor source: a man aged 35 to 55 with nasopharyngeal carcinoma. The CDR3 runs from the conserved cysteine through the conserved F or W. Each record gives: J gene, D gene, V gene, clone size, CDR3 protein, CDR3 DNA. A D gene is named only where the DNA matches it firmly. Clone size is given for some rows only: seen once, a few or many times, or a class if the clone is expanded.

j_gene: TRBJ2-3
d_gene: NA
v_gene: TRBV9
abundance: NA
CDR3aa: CASSTTGGRGLTDTQYF
CDR3nt: TGTGCCAGCAGCACCACGGGGGGCCGGGGCCTCACAGATACGCAGTATTTT

j_gene: TRBJ1-1
d_gene: NA
v_gene: TRBV6-6
abundance: NA
CDR3aa: CASSYSNFNTEAFF
CDR3nt: TGTGCCAGCAGTTACTCCAATTTTAACACTGAAGCTTTCTTT

j_gene: TRBJ2-1
d_gene: NA
v_gene: TRBV7-9
abundance: NA
CDR3aa: CASRISGSSYNEQFF
CDR3nt: TGTGCCAGCAGGATTAGCGGAAGCTCCTACAATGAGCAGTTCTTC

j_gene: TRBJ1-1
d_gene: NA
v_gene: TRBV7-9
abundance: NA
CDR3aa: CASSLRQLNTEAFF
CDR3nt: TGTGCCAGCAGCTTAAGGCAACTGAACACTGAAGCTTTCTTT

j_gene: TRBJ2-3
d_gene: NA
v_gene: TRBV6-6
abundance: NA
CDR3aa: CASSRDRSGSGTQYF
CDR3nt: TGTGCCAGCAGCAGGGACCGGTCGGGATCGGGTACGCAGTATTTT

j_gene: TRBJ2-2
d_gene: NA
v_gene: TRBV6-5
abundance: few
CDR3aa: CASSRPPGPGELFF
CDR3nt: TGTGCCAGCAGTAGGCCCCCGGGGCCCGGGGAGCTGTTTTTT

j_gene: TRBJ1-2
d_gene: NA
v_gene: TRBV27
abundance: NA
CDR3aa: CASSSSAGRTGYTF
CDR3nt: TGTGCCAGCAGCTCCTCCGCGGGTCGCACGGGCTACACCTTC

j_gene: TRBJ2-2
d_gene: TRBD2
v_gene: TRBV9
abundance: NA
CDR3aa: CASFPSGGASTGELFF
CDR3nt: TGTGCCAGCTTTCCTAGCGGGGGGGCCTCTACCGGGGAGCTGTTTTTT

j_gene: TRBJ2-3
d_gene: NA
v_gene: TRBV5-6
abundance: once
CDR3aa: CASSLAADTDTQYF
CDR3nt: TGTGCCAGCAGCTTGGCCGCGGATACAGATACGCAGTATTTT

j_gene: TRBJ2-1
d_gene: TRBD2
v_gene: TRBV6-4
abundance: NA
CDR3aa: CASSDTPGTSAPEQFF
CDR3nt: TGTGCCAGCAGTGACACCCCTGGGACTAGCGCCCCTGAGCAGTTCTTC